The source of this T cell receptor (beta chain) is a study of CD8+ T cells in alopecia areata. V lost 4 bases and J lost 0, with 7 bases in between. This CDR3 region has 15 residues. CDR1 is MNHEY, CDR2 SVGAGI, per germline. This clone was seen a handful of times. cDNA serving as the sequencing template came from extracted, reverse transcribed RNA. This table comes from immunoSEQ multiplex PCR, and its TCRdb copy is limited to in-frame clones, with some not included. The table shows roughly 200,000 clones, with 56% occurring only once. The specimen was CD8+ T cells sorted from blood. The source is a human donor in good health. V and J are TRBV6-5 and TRBJ1-6; weak D call: TRBD1 (5 bases). The CDR3 spells CASSSGSSYNSPLHF. In DNA form, the CDR3 reads TGTGCCAGCAGTTCAGGGAGCTCCTATAATTCACCCCTCCACTTT.